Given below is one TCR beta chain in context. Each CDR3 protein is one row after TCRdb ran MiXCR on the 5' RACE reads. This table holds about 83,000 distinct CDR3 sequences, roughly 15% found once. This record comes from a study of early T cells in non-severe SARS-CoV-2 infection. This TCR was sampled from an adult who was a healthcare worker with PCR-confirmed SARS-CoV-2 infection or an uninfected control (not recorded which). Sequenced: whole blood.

In DNA, the CDR3 is TGTGCCAGCAGTCCAGGAGACAGGGAGTTTAACACTGAAGCTTTCTTT. Translated, it gives CASSPGDREFNTEAFF. The chain joins TRBV27 to TRBJ1-1; 7 positions agree with TRBD1. The CDR3 runs to 16 residues. V shed 5 bases, J shed 2 bases, and the junction held 11 bases outside the gene matches. CDR1 and CDR2 from the germline V gene are MNHEY and SMNVEV (reference sequence).